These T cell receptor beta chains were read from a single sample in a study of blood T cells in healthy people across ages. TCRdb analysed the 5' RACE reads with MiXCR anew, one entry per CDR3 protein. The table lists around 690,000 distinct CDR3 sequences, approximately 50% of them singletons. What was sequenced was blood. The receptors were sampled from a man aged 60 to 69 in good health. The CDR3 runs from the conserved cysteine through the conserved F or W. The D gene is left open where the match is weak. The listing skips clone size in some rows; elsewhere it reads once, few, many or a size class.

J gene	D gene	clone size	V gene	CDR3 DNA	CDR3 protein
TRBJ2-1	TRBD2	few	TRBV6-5	TGTGCCAGCAGTTACTCGTTAGCGGGGGGGCTCTATGAGCAGTTCTTC	CASSYSLAGGLYEQFF
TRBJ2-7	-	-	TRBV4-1	TGCGCCAGCAGCCAAGAACCTGGGGGTCTTTACGAGCAGTACTTC	CASSQEPGGLYEQYF
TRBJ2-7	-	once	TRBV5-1	TGCGCCAGCAGCTTGGAGGTGGCAGGACACAACGAGCAGTACTTC	CASSLEVAGHNEQYF
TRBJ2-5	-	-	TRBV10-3	TGTGCCATCAGTGAGTCCCATTCGTTGGAGACCCAGTACTTC	CAISESHSLETQYF
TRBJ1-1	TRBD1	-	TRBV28	TGTGCCAGCAGTTTACTGGGACAGGGAGGCACTGAAGCTTTCTTT	CASSLLGQGGTEAFF
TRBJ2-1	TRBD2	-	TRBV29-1	TGCAGCGTTGAAGATGGGTCTAGCGGGAGATACAATGAGCAGTTCTTC	CSVEDGSSGRYNEQFF
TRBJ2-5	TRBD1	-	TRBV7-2	TGTGCCAGCAGCCGTGACAGGGGTAGGACCCAGTACTTC	CASSRDRGRTQYF
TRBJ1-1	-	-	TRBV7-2	TGTGCCAGCAGCTTACCTGGCCAGGGTAACACTGAAGCTTTCTTT	CASSLPGQGNTEAFF
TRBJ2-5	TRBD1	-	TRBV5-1	TGCACCAGCAGCGCAGGACAGGGGGTAGTTGAGCAGTACTTC	CTSSAGQGVVEQYF
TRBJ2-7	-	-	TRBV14	TGTGCCAGCAGCCTAACGTCAGGAACCTACGAGCAGTACTTC	CASSLTSGTYEQYF
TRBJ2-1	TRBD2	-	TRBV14	TGTGCCAGCAGCGAATCGGGGGGGGTCCTATCTAATGAGCAGTTCTTC	CASSESGGVLSNEQFF
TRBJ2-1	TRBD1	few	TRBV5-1	TGCGCCAGCAGCTTTGACCCGGGACAGAGATACAATGAGCAGTTCTTC	CASSFDPGQRYNEQFF
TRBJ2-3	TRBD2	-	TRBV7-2	TGTGCCAGCAGCTTAGGGTCTAGCGGAATCTCACTGGGTACGCAGTATTTT	CASSLGSSGISLGTQYF
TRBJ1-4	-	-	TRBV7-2	TGTGCCAGCAGCTCTGGGGGGAGGCGAGAAAAACTGTTTTTT	CASSSGGRREKLFF
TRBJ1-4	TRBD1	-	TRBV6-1	TGTGCCAGCAGTGAAGGACAGGGGCAGGCTAATGAAAAACTGTTTTTT	CASSEGQGQANEKLFF
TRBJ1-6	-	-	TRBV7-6	TGTGCCAGCAGCTTACAGGGGCTTAGTTCACCCCTCCACTTT	CASSLQGLSSPLHF
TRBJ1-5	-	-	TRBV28	TGTGCCAGCAGAGCCGCGGGGAGCAATCAGCCCCAGCATTTT	CASRAAGSNQPQHF
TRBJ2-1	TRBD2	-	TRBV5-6	TGTGCCAGCAGCGATAGCGGGGGGGCCACCTACAATGAGCAGTTCTTC	CASSDSGGATYNEQFF
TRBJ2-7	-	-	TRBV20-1	TGCAGTGCTAGATCCCGGGACTTTCTTTACAATGAGCAGTACTTC	CSARSRDFLYNEQYF
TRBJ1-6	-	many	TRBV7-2	TGTGCCAGCAGCTTCCAAGGAGGGAGAGATTCACCCCTCCACTTT	CASSFQGGRDSPLHF
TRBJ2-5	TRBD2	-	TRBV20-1	TGCAGTGCACCGACTAGCGGGACGGGGACCCAGTACTTC	CSAPTSGTGTQYF
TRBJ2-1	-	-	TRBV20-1	TGCAGTGCTAGTCCCCTAGATGCCTACAATGAGCAGTTCTTC	CSASPLDAYNEQFF
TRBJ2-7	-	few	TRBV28	TGTGCCAGCAGTACCCCTACGAACGAGCAGTACTTC	CASSTPTNEQYF
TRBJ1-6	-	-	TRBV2	TGTGCCAGCAGTAAGTTCGATGGAGGCGATTCACCCCTCCACTTT	CASSKFDGGDSPLHF
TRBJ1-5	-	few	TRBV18	TGTGCCAGCTCACCCGCGAAGGGGAGCAATCAGCCCCAGCATTTT	CASSPAKGSNQPQHF
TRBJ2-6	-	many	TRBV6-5	TGTGCCAGCAGTTCCCCAGATGGGGCCAACGTCCTGACTTTC	CASSSPDGANVLTF
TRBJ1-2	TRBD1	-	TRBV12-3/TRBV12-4	TGTGCCAGCAGCCGGGGGGGACAGTATCCTTATGGCTACACCTTC	CASSRGGQYPYGYTF